This T cell receptor (beta chain) originates from a study of blood T cell repertoires in COVID-19. Study in general: Samples representing acute and convalescent COVID-19 were sourced from the United States, Italy and Spain. Sources were T cells, B-cell-depleted T cells, or PBMCs; the material itself was cDNA or gDNA.

Authors' data handling: Estimation of nucleated cell counts relied on the amplification of reference gene primers. Clones were read by immunoSEQ multiplex PCR, and TCRdb kept only the in-frame ones, dropping some. V and J calls and clone size follow that table, whereas D and trimming were derived from the DNA. The sample lists around 140,000 clones, 70% to 85% occurring once. This CDR3 region has 18 residues. V lost 9 bases, J lost 2 bases, and 14 bases stayed unmatched. CDR1 is LNHDA, CDR2 SQIVND, per germline (reference sequence). Material: peripheral blood. This clonotype originated in a man in his 60s with active or convalescent COVID-19. The gene calls are TRBV19 and TRBJ2-1, with TRBD2 identical over 12 bases. The DNA of the CDR3 is TGTGCCAGCAAGAGGACTAGCGGGGTGCGATCCCCCTACAATGAGCAGTTCTTC. Residues: CASKRTSGVRSPYNEQFF.